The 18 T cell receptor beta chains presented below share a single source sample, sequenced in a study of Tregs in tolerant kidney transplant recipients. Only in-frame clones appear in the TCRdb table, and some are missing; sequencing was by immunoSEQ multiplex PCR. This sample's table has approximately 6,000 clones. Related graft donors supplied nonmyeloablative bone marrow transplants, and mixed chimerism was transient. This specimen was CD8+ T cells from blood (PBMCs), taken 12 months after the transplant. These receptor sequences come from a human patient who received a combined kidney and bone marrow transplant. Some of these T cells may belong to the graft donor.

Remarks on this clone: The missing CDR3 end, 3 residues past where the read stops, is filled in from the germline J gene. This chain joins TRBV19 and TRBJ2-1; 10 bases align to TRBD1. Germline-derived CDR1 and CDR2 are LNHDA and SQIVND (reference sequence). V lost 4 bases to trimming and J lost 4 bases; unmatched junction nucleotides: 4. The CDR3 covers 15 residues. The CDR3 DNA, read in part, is TGTGCCAGTAGTACGGACAGGGGGGTTTACAATGAG. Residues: CASSTDRGVYNE. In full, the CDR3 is CASSTDRGVYNEQFF. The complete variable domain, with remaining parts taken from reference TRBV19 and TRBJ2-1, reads DGGITQSPKYLFRKEGQNVTLSCEQNLNHDAMYWYRQDPGQGLRLIYYSQIVNDFQKGDIAEGYSVSREKKESFPLTVTSAQKNPTAFYLCASSTDRGVYNEQFFGPGTRLTVL.

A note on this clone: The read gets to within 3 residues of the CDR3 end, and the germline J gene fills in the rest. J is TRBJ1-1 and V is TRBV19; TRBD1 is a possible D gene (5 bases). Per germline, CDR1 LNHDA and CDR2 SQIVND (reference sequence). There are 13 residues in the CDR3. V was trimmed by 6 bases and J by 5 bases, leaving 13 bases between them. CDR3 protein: CASRGGDYTEAFF. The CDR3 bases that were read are TGTGCCAGTAGGGGAGGGGATTATACTGAA.

The sequenced part of the CDR3 DNA is TGTGCCAGTAGTATTAGATGGACAGTACCCTACGAG. Translating it yields CASSIRWTVPYE. Given in full, the CDR3 is CASSIRWTVPYEQYF. This chain joins TRBV19 and TRBJ2-7, with TRBD1 as a possible D gene (6 bases). The read ends 3 residues shy of where the CDR3 ends; the end is completed using the germline J gene. The CDR3 covers 15 residues. V lost 3 bases to trimming and J lost 2 bases, with 14 bases between them. CDR1 and CDR2 from the germline V gene are LNHDA and SQIVND (reference sequence).

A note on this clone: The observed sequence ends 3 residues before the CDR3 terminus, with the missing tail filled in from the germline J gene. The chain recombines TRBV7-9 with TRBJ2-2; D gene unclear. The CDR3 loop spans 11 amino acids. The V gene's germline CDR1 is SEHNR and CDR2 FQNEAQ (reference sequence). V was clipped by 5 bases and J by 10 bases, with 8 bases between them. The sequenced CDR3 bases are TGTGCCAGCAGCCTCTCCCCGGAG. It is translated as CASSLSPE. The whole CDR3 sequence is CASSLSPELFF.

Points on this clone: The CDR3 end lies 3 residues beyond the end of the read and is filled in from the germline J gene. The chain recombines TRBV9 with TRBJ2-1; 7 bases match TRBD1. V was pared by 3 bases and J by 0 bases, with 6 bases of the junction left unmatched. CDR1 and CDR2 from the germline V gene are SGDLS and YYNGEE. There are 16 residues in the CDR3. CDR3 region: CASSEGAIISYNEQFF. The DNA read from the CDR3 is TGTGCCAGCAGCGAGGGGGCCATAATCTCCTACAATGAG.

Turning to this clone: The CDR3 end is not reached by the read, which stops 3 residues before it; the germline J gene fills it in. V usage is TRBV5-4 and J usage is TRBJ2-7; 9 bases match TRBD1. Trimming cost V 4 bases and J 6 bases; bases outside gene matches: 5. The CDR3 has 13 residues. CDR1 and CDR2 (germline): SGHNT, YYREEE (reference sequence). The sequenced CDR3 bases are TGTGCCAGCAGCACCGGGACAGGGTTCGAG. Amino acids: CASSTGTGFE. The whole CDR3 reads CASSTGTGFEQYF.

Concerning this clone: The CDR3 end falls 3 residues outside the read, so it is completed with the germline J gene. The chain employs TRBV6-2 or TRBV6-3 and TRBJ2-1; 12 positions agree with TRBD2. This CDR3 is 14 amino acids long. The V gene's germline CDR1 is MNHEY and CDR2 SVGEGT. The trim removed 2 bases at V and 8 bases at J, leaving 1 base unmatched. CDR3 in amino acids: CASSYLAGGHEQFF. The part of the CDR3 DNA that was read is TGTGCCAGCAGTTACCTAGCGGGAGGGCATGAG.

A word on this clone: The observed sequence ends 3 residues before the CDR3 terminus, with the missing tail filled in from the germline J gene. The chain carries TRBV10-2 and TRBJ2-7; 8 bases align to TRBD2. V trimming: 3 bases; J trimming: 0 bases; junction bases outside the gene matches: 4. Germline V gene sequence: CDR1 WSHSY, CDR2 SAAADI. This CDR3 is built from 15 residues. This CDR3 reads CASSDERGTSYEQYF. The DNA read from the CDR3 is TGCGCCAGCAGTGATGAGCGGGGGACCTCCTACGAG.

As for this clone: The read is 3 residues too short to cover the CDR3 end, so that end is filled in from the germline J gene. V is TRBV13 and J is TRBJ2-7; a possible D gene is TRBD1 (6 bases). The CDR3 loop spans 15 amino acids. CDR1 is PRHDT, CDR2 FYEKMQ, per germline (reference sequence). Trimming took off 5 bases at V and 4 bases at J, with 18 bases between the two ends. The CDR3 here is CASSPPPRDKYEQYF. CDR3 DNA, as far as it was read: TGTGCCAGCAGCCCGCCCCCTCGGGACAAGTACGAG. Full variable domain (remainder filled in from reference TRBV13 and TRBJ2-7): AAGVIQSPRHLIKEKRETATLKCYPIPRHDTVYWYQQGPGQDPQFLISFYEKMQSDKGSIPDRFSAQQFSDYHSELNMSSLELGDSALYFCASSPPPRDKYEQYFGPGTRLTVT.

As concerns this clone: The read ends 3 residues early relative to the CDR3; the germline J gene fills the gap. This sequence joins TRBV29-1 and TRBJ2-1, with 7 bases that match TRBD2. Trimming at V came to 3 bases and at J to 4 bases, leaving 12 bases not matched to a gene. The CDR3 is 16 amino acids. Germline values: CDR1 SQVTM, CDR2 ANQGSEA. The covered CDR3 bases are TGCAGCGTTGACTTGCTAGCGGTCTGGGGTTACAATGAG. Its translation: CSVDLLAVWGYNE. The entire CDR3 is CSVDLLAVWGYNEQFF.

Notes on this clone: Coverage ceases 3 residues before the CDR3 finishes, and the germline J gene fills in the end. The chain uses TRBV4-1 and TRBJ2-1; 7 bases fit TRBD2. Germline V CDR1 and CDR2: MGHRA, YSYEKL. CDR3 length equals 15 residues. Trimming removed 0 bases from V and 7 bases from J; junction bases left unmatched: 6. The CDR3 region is CASSQDGREGNEQFF. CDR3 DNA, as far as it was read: TGCGCCAGCAGCCAAGATGGGAGGGAGGGGAATGAG.

The part of the CDR3 DNA that was read is TGTGCCATGACAGGTCCGAACACCGGGGAG. This gives the protein CAMTGPNTGE. The full CDR3 sequence reads CAMTGPNTGELFF. V and J are TRBV7-2 and TRBJ2-2, with a tentative D call TRBD1 (6 bases). The read halts 3 residues ahead of the CDR3 end, with the missing end drawn from the germline J gene. Trimming pared 10 bases from V and 0 bases from J, leaving 9 bases between. The CDR3 loop spans 13 amino acids. Germline CDR1 reads SGHTA; CDR2 reads FQGNSA. Combining the CDR3 with reference TRBV7-2 and TRBJ2-2 gives the whole variable domain GAGVSQSPSNKVTEKGKDVELRCDPISGHTALYWYRQSLGQGLEFLIYFQGNSAPDKSGLPSDRFSAERTGGSVSTLTIQRTQQEDSAVYLCAMTGPNTGELFFGEGSRLTVL.

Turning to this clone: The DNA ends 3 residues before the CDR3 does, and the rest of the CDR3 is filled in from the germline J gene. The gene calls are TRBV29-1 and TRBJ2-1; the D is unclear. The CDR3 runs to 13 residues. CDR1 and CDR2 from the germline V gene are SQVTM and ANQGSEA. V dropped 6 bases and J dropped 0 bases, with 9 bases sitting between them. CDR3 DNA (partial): TGCAGCGTCTCACCGGTCTCCTACAATGAG. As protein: CSVSPVSYNE. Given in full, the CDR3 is CSVSPVSYNEQFF.

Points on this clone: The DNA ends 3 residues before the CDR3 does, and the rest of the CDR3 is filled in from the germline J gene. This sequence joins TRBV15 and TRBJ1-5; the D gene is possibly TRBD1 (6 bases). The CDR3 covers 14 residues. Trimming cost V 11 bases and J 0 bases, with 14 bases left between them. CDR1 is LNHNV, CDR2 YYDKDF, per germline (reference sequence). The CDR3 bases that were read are TGTGCCGTGGGGGCTGGATATAGCAATCAGCCC. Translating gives CAVGAGYSNQP. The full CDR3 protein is CAVGAGYSNQPQHF.

The CDR3 DNA, read in part, is TGTGCCAGTAGCATGACTAGCGGAACATACAATGAG. It yields the protein CASSMTSGTYNE. The whole CDR3 sequence is CASSMTSGTYNEQFF. This chain uses TRBV19 with TRBJ2-1; 9 bases agree with TRBD2. The CDR3 end lies 3 residues beyond the end of the read and is filled in from the germline J gene. J was trimmed by 4 bases and V by 6 bases; bases with no gene match: 7. Germline V lookup: CDR1 LNHDA, CDR2 SQIVND (reference sequence). The CDR3 is 15 amino acids.

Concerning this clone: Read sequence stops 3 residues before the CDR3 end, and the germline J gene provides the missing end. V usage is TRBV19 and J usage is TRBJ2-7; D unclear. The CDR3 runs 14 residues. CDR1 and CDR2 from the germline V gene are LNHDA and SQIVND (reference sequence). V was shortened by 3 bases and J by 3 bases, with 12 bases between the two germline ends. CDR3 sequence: CASSISGPGYEQYF. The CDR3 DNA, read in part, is TGTGCCAGTAGTATTTCAGGTCCCGGCTACGAG. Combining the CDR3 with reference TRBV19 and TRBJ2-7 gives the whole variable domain DGGITQSPKYLFRKEGQNVTLSCEQNLNHDAMYWYRQDPGQGLRLIYYSQIVNDFQKGDIAEGYSVSREKKESFPLTVTSAQKNPTAFYLCASSISGPGYEQYFGPGTRLTVT.

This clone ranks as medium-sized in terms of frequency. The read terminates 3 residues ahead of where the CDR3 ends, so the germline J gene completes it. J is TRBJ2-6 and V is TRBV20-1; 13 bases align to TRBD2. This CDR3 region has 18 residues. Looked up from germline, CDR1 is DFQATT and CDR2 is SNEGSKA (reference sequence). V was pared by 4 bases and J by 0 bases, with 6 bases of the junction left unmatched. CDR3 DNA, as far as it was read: TGCAGTGCTAAGTCAAGACTAGCGGGAGGCTCTGGGGCCAACGTC. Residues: CSAKSRLAGGSGANV. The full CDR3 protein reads CSAKSRLAGGSGANVLTF.

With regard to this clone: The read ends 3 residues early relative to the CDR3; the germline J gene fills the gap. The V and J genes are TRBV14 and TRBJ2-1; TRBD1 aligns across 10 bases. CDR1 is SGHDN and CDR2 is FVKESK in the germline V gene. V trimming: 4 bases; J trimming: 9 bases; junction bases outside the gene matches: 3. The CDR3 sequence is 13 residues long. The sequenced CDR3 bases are TGTGCCAGCAGCCGTCGGACAGGGGGTGAG. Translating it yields CASSRRTGGE. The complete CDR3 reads CASSRRTGGEQFF.